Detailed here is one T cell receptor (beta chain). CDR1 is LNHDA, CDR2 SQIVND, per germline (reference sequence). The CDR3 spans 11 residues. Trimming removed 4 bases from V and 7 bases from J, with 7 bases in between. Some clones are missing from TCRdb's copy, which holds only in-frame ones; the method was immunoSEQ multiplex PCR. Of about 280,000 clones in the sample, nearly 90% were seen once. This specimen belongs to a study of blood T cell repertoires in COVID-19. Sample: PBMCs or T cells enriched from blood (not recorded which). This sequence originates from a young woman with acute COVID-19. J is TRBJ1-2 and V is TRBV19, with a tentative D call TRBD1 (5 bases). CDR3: CASSTRVGYTF. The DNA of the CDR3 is TGTGCCAGTAGTACCAGGGTTGGCTACACCTTC.